This TCR beta chain was recovered during a study of cytomegalovirus exposure and HLA in healthy donors. This clone ranks as medium-sized. CDR1 and CDR2 (germline): MNHNY, SVGAGI (reference sequence). CDR3 length equals 11 residues. V was cut by 7 bases and J by 4 bases, with 7 bases left in between. With 60 Vbeta and 13 Jbeta primers, the PCR was carried out. TCRdb's copy holds only in-frame clones and misses some; the assay was immunoSEQ multiplex PCR. This repertoire shows 50,000 or so clones, 60% to 75% found once; its top ten account for 7% to 10%. This sequence was found in a woman aged 45-60 years in good health and CMV-seronegative. The J gene is TRBJ1-1, the V gene TRBV6-6; D unclear. Input material: PBMCs. DNA for the CDR3: TGTGCCAGCATGGAGGGCACTGAAGCTTTCTTT. Protein sequence: CASMEGTEAFF.